This T cell receptor beta chain was found in a study of cytomegalovirus exposure and HLA in healthy donors. On the study more broadly: Around 190 million T cells yielded approximately 100 million unique TCR beta sequences, as an earlier analysis found.

Trimming removed 4 bases from V and 0 bases from J; junction bases left unmatched: 6. Germline values: CDR1 SGHRS, CDR2 YFSETQ. CDR3 length: 17 residues. Healthy individuals who donated bone marrow served as the donors. This clone was counted between two and nine times. The PCR contained 60 Vbeta and 13 Jbeta primers. The protocol was immunoSEQ multiplex PCR, while the TCRdb copy is restricted to in-frame clones and leaves out a portion. Counted here are about 120,000 clones, 75% to 80% occurring once; the ten biggest clones make up 9.5% to 15%. The gene calls are TRBV5-1 and TRBJ2-3, with 12 bases matching TRBD1. Material: PBMCs. This sequence originates from a woman between 35 and 50 years old in good health and CMV-seropositive. The CDR3 region is CASSRRDRGLSTDTQYF. CDR3 nucleotide sequence: TGCGCCAGCAGCCGCCGGGACAGGGGGCTTAGCACAGATACGCAGTATTTT.